A single sample is the source of the 24 T cell receptor beta chains below, sequenced in a study of long-term antiretroviral therapy in people with HIV. Researchers ran immunoSEQ v3.0 at survey level. Some clones are missing from TCRdb's copy, which holds only in-frame ones; the method was immunoSEQ multiplex PCR. The data show around 15,000 clones, about 85% seen once. The source material was unsorted PBMCs, sampled 0.5 years after starting antiretroviral therapy. Receptors originate from a woman aged 40-49 years with HIV.

The J gene is TRBJ2-7, the V gene TRBV27, with 7 bases that match TRBD1. This CDR3 is built from 15 residues. CDR1 and CDR2 from the germline V gene are MNHEY and SMNVEV (reference sequence). V trimming: 8 bases; J trimming: 3 bases; junction bases outside the gene matches: 13. The CDR3 loop is CASGALGQLLYEQYF. In nucleotides, the CDR3 is TGTGCCAGCGGGGCCTTGGGACAGTTACTCTACGAGCAGTACTTC.

The V and J genes are TRBV28 and TRBJ1-2; 9 positions agree with TRBD1. The CDR3 runs to 16 residues. After removal of 7 bases from V and 7 bases from J, the junction contained 16 bases not matched to a gene. Germline V gene sequence: CDR1 MDHEN, CDR2 SYDVKM. CDR3 in amino acids: CASISGQGALGGGYTF. Here the CDR3 DNA reads TGTGCCAGCATTTCGGGACAGGGTGCGCTAGGGGGTGGCTACACCTTC.

This sequence joins TRBV7-9 and TRBJ1-4, with 10 bases matching TRBD1. The trim removed 2 bases at V and 6 bases at J, leaving 3 bases unmatched. This CDR3 region has 15 residues. Germline CDR1 and CDR2: SEHNR and FQNEAQ (reference sequence). CDR3 DNA sequence: TGTGCCAGCAGCTTACGACAGGGGGCGGATGAAAAACTGTTTTTT. Translating gives CASSLRQGADEKLFF.

The sample holds a few counts of this clone. The chain employs TRBV6-6 and TRBJ2-7; possible D gene TRBD1, 6 bases. V shed 4 bases and J shed 3 bases, with 13 bases lying between them. This CDR3 region has 14 residues. Germline V gene sequence: CDR1 MNHNY, CDR2 SVGAGI (reference sequence). The chain's CDR3 is CASSLDSPIYEQYF. The DNA of the CDR3 is TGTGCCAGCAGTTTGGACAGCCCAATCTACGAGCAGTACTTC.

The chain has TRBV5-8 and TRBJ2-2; D might be TRBD1 (6 bases). The CDR3 loop spans 13 amino acids. The germline V gene has CDR1 SGHTS and CDR2 YDEGEE. The V and J ends lost 5 bases and 3 bases respectively, with 8 bases between them. Here the CDR3 reads CASRWTDTGELFF. CDR3 DNA: TGTGCCAGCAGGTGGACAGACACCGGGGAGCTGTTTTTT.

This chain uses TRBV19 with TRBJ1-5; 7 nucleotides match TRBD1. This CDR3 has 15 amino acids. J gave up 2 bases and V 5 bases, and 6 bases lay outside the gene matches. CDR1 is LNHDA, CDR2 SQIVND, per germline (reference sequence). CDR3: CASSWDTGGNQPQHF. The CDR3 bases are TGTGCCAGTAGTTGGGACACAGGGGGCAATCAGCCCCAGCATTTT.

The rearrangement links TRBV7-2 to TRBJ2-5, with D possibly TRBD2 on 6 matching bases. This CDR3 contains 16 residues. Trimming took 7 bases from V and 2 from J, leaving 20 bases between them. Germline V CDR1 and CDR2: SGHTA, FQGNSA. CDR3 amino acids: CASTIQGGIRQETQYF. CDR3 coding DNA: TGTGCCAGCACCATTCAGGGCGGGATACGACAAGAGACCCAGTACTTC.

V usage is TRBV2 and J usage is TRBJ2-7; no clear D. CDR1 and CDR2 from the germline V gene are SNHLY and FYNNEI. The CDR3 sequence is 14 residues long. V was cut by 7 bases and J by 3 bases, with 16 bases left in between. The CDR3 here is CASNGGLGIYEQYF. The CDR3 nucleotides read TGTGCCAGCAATGGCGGTCTGGGGATCTACGAGCAGTACTTC.

V and J are TRBV7-9 and TRBJ2-7; TRBD1 matches at 9 bases. The junction had 13 bases not matched to a gene; V was cut back by 5 bases and J by 5 bases. The V gene's germline CDR1 is SEHNR and CDR2 FQNEAQ (reference sequence). The CDR3 runs to 16 residues. CDR3 sequence (DNA): TGTGCCAGCAGCCCAACTACCGGGACAGGGATCCACGAGCAGTACTTC. Protein sequence: CASSPTTGTGIHEQYF.

The chain is built from TRBV4-2 and TRBJ2-3, with D possibly being TRBD1 or TRBD2 (6 bases each). Trimming pared 3 bases from V and 0 bases from J, leaving 13 bases between. This CDR3 comprises 16 residues. Germline CDR1 reads LGHNA; CDR2 reads YNFKEQ. CDR3 coding DNA: TGTGCCAGCAGCCATGAACAGGGAGGTAGCACAGATACGCAGTATTTT. It codes for CASSHEQGGSTDTQYF.

This rearrangement joins TRBV5-8 to TRBJ2-7, with a tentative D call TRBD2 (6 bases). This CDR3 is 18 amino acids long. Germline CDR1 and CDR2: SGHTS and YDEGEE. Trimming shortened V by 1 base and J by 4 bases, and 24 bases separated the two germline ends. The CDR3 bases are TGTGCCAGCAGCTTGCTAAAAAAAAGCGAGGAGGGTAGTTACGAGCAGTACTTC. This encodes CASSLLKKSEEGSYEQYF.

This chain links TRBV10-3 with TRBJ2-5; 8 bases align to TRBD1. CDR1 ENHRY and CDR2 SYGVKD come from the germline V gene. The CDR3 has 14 amino acids. Trimming removed 6 bases from V and 2 bases from J; junction bases left unmatched: 5. The CDR3: CAISLNRGQETQYF. CDR3 nucleotides: TGTGCCATCAGCTTAAACAGGGGGCAAGAGACCCAGTACTTC.

This sequence joins TRBV6-1 and TRBJ1-1; D might be TRBD1 (6 bases). The CDR3 loop spans 15 amino acids. V gave up 2 bases and J gave up 0 bases, with 10 bases separating them. The germline V gene has CDR1 MNHNS and CDR2 SASEGT. The CDR3 loop reads CASSEQGMVNTEAFF. The DNA for the CDR3 is TGTGCCAGCAGTGAACAGGGGATGGTGAACACTGAAGCTTTCTTT.

The gene calls are TRBV6-6 and TRBJ2-7; no clear D gene. The germline V gene has CDR1 MNHNY and CDR2 SVGAGI (reference sequence). Trimming stripped 6 bases from V and 5 bases from J, with 20 bases between. The CDR3 is 15 amino acids. The CDR3 here is CASSRPPGASHEQYF. CDR3 coding DNA: TGTGCCAGCAGCCGACCGCCTGGAGCGTCGCACGAGCAGTACTTC.

The chain is built from TRBV6-5 and TRBJ2-7; no clear D gene. This CDR3 comprises 13 residues. The V end was cut by 8 bases, the J end by 7 bases, with 18 bases between. The germline CDR1 and CDR2 sequences are MNHEY and SVGAGI. The CDR3: CASATGIRFEQYF. The CDR3 coding sequence is TGTGCCAGCGCAACGGGCATCAGGTTTGAGCAGTACTTC.

This chain connects TRBV28 to TRBJ2-1, with a tentative D call TRBD2 (5 bases). Germline CDR1 and CDR2: MDHEN and SYDVKM. The V end lost 6 bases, the J end lost 2 bases, and 11 bases lay between the germline ends. This CDR3 is 14 amino acids long. CDR3 residues: CASRYGNTYNEQFF. The CDR3 bases are TGTGCCAGCAGATACGGGAACACCTACAATGAGCAGTTCTTC.

This chain uses TRBV27 with TRBJ1-2; the D gene is possibly TRBD1 (6 bases). CDR1 and CDR2 (germline): MNHEY, SMNVEV (reference sequence). V dropped 4 bases and J dropped 2 bases, with 8 bases sitting between them. The CDR3 covers 13 residues. The CDR3 sequence: CASSYRVNYGYTF. The CDR3 DNA sequence: TGTGCCAGCAGTTACAGGGTGAACTATGGCTACACCTTC.

The chain links TRBV7-9 to TRBJ1-2, with 7 positions matching TRBD1. J was trimmed by 12 bases and V by 5 bases; bases with no gene match: 9. Germline-derived CDR1 and CDR2 are SEHNR and FQNEAQ (reference sequence). This CDR3 is 12 amino acids long. CDR3 sequence (DNA): TGTGCCAGCAGCACCCGACAGGGATTCGACACCTTC. This gives the protein CASSTRQGFDTF.

This chain links TRBV28 with TRBJ2-1; the match to TRBD2 covers 7 bases. V lost 3 bases to trimming and J lost 4 bases; unmatched junction nucleotides: 6. Germline lookup yields CDR1 MDHEN and CDR2 SYDVKM. The CDR3 runs to 15 residues. This chain's CDR3 is CASSLGGSWYNEQFF. Written as DNA, the CDR3 is TGTGCCAGCAGTTTGGGCGGGAGTTGGTACAATGAGCAGTTCTTC.

This clone was counted a few times. The chain carries TRBV7-9 and TRBJ2-7; no clear D gene. The germline V gene has CDR1 SEHNR and CDR2 FQNEAQ (reference sequence). The CDR3 is made up of 13 amino acids. The V and J ends lost 1 base and 3 bases respectively, with 7 bases between them. CDR3 nucleotide sequence: TGTGCCAGCAGCTTAGAAGGGTACTACGAGCAGTACTTC. Amino acids: CASSLEGYYEQYF.

The chain joins TRBV5-4 to TRBJ2-1, with TRBD2 matching over 10 bases. Germline CDR1 and CDR2: SGHNT and YYREEE (reference sequence). The CDR3 has 15 amino acids. V was pared by 4 bases and J by 4 bases, with 5 bases of the junction left unmatched. The CDR3 region has the DNA TGTGCCAGCAGCGGCGAGCGGGAGGGTTACAATGAGCAGTTCTTC. Translation gives CASSGEREGYNEQFF.

The genes are TRBV27 and TRBJ1-1, with a tentative D call TRBD1 (6 bases). Germline V CDR1 and CDR2: MNHEY, SMNVEV (reference sequence). The CDR3 has 14 residues. V gave up 2 bases and J gave up 5 bases, with 12 bases separating them. The CDR3 loop reads CASSLVGGGTEAFF. CDR3 in DNA: TGTGCCAGCAGTTTAGTAGGAGGGGGAACTGAAGCTTTCTTT.

This sequence joins TRBV21-1 and TRBJ2-7. TRBV21-1 is a pseudogene. The CDR3 consists of 11 residues. CDR3 in DNA: TGTGCCAGCAGCAAAGAAAACGAGCAGTACTTC. Residues: CASSKENEQYF.

The rearrangement uses TRBV4-1 and TRBJ2-1, with 9 bases fitting TRBD2. V lost 1 base, J lost 4 bases, and 5 bases stayed unmatched. The length of the CDR3 is 16 residues. Germline V gives CDR1 MGHRA, CDR2 YSYEKL. The CDR3 nucleotides are TGCGCCAGCAGCCAAGCCGGGACTAGCACTTACAATGAGCAGTTCTTC. Its translation is CASSQAGTSTYNEQFF.